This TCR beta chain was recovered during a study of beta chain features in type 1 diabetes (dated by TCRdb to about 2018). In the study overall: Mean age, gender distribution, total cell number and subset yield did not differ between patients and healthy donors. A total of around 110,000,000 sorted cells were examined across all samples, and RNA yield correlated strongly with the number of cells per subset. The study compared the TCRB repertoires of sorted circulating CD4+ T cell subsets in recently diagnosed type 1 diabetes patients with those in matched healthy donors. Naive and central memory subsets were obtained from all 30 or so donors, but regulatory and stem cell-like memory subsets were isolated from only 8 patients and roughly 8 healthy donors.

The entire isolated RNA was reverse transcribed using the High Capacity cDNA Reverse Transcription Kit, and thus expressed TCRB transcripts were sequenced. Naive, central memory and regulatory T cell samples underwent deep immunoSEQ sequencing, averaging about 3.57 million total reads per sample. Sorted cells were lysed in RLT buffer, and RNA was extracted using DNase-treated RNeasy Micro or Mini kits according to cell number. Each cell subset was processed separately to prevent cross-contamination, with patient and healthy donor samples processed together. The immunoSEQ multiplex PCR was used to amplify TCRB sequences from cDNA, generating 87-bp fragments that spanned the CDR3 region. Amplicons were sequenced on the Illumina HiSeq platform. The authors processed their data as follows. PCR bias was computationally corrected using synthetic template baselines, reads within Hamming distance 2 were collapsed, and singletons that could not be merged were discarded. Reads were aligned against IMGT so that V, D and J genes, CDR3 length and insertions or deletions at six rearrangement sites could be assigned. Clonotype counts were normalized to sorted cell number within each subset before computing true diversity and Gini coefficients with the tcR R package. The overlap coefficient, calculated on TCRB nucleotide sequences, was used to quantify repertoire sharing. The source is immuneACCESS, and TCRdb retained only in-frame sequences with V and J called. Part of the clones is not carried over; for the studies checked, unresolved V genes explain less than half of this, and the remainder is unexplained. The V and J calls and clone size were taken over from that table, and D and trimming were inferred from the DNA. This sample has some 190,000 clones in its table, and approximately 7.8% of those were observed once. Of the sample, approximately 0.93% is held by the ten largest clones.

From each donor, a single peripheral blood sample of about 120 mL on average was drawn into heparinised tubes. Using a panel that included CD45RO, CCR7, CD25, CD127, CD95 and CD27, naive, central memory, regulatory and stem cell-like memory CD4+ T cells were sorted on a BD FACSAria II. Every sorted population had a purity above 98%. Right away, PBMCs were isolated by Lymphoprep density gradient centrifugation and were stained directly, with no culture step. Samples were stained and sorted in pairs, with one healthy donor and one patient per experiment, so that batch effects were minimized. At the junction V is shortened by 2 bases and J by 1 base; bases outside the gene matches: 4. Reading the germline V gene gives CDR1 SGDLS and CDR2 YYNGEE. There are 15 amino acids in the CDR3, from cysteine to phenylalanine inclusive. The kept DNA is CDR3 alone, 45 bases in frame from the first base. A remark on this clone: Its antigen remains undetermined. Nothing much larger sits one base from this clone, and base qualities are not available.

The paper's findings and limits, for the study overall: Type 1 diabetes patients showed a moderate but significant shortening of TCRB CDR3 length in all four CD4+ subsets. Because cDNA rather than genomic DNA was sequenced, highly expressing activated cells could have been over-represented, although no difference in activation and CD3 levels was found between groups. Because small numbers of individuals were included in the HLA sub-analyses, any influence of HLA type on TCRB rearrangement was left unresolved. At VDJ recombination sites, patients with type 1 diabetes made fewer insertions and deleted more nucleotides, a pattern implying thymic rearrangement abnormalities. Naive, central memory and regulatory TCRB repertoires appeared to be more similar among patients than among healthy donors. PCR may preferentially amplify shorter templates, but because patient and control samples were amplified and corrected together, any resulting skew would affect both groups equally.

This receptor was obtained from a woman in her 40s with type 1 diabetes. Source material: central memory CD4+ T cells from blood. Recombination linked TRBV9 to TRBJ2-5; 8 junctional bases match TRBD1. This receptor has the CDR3 CASSVLGQAQETQYF. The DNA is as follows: TGTGCCAGCAGCGTCCTGGGACAGGCCCAAGAGACCCAGTACTTC.